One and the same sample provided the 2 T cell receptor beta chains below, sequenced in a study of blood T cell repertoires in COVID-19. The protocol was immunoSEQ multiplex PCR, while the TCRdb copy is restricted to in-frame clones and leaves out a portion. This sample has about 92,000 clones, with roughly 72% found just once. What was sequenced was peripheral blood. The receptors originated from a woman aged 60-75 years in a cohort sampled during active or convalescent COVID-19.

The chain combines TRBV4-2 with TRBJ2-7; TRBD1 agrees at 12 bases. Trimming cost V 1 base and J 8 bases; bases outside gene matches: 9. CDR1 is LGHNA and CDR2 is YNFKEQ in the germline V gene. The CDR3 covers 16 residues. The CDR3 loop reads CASSQATGTGGFQQYF. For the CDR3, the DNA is TGTGCCAGCAGCCAAGCAACCGGGACAGGGGGCTTTCAGCAGTACTTC.

The CDR3 protein is CASSQDITGGAFGNTIYF. The CDR3 nucleotides read TGCGCCAGCAGCCAAGATATAACCGGGGGGGCGTTCGGAAACACCATATATTTT. V usage is TRBV4-1 and J usage is TRBJ1-3, with D possibly TRBD1 on 6 matching bases. The V end lost 0 bases, the J end lost 4 bases, and 19 bases lay between the germline ends. The CDR3 spans 18 residues. The germline V gene has CDR1 MGHRA and CDR2 YSYEKL.